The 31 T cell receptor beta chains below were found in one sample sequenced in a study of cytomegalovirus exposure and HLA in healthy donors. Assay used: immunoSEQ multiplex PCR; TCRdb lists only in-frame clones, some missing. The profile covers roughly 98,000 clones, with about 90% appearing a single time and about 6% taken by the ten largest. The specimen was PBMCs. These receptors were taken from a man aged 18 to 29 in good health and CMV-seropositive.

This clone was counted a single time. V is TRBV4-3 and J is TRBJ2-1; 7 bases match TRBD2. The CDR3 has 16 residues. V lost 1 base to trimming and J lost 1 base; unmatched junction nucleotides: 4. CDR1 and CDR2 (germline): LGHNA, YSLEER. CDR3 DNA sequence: TGCGCCAGCAGCCAAGGGTTGCGGGGGTCCTACAATGAGCAGTTCTTC. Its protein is CASSQGLRGSYNEQFF.

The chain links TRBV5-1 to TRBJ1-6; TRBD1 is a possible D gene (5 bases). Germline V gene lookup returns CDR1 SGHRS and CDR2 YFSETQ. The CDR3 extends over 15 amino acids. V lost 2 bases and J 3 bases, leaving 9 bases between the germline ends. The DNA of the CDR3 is TGCGCCAGCAGCTTCACAGGCATCTATAATTCACCCCTCCACTTT. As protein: CASSFTGIYNSPLHF.

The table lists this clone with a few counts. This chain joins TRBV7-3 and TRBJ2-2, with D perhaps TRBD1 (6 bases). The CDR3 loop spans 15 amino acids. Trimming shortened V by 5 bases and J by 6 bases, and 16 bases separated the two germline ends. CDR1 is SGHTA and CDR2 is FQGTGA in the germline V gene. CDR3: CASSQTRQAAGELFF. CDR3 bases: TGTGCCAGCAGCCAAACACGACAGGCTGCCGGGGAGCTGTTTTTT.

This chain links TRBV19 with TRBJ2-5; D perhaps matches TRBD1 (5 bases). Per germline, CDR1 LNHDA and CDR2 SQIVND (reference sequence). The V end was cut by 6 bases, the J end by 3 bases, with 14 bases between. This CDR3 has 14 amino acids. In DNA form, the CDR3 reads TGTGCCAGTAGCTCTGGGGCTGGGAAAGAGACCCAGTACTTC. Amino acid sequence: CASSSGAGKETQYF.

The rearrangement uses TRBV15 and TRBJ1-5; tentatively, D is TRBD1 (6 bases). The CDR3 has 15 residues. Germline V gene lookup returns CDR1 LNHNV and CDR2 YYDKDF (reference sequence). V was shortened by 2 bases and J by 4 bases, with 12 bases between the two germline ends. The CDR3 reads CATSRSAGVNQPQHF. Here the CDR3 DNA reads TGTGCCACCAGCAGATCGGCAGGGGTTAATCAGCCCCAGCATTTT.

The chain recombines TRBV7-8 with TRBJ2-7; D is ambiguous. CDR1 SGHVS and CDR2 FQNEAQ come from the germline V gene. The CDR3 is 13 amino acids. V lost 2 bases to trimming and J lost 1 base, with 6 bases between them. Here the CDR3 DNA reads TGTGCCAGCAGCTTACAGGTATCCTACGAGCAGTACTTC. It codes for CASSLQVSYEQYF.

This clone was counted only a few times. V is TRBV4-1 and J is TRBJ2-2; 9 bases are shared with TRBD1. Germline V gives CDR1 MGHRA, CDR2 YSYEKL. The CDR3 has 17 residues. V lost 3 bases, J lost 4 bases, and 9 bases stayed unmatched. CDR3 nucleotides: TGCGCCAGCAGCCAGGGGCCGGGACAGGGAACCACCGGGGAGCTGTTTTTT. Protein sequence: CASSQGPGQGTTGELFF.

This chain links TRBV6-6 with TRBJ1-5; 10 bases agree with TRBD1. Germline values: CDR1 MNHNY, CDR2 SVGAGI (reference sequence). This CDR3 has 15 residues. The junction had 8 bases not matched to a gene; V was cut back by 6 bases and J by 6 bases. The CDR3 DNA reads TGTGCCAGCAGGCAGGACAGGGGGGAGAGTCAGCCCCAGCATTTT. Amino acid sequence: CASRQDRGESQPQHF.

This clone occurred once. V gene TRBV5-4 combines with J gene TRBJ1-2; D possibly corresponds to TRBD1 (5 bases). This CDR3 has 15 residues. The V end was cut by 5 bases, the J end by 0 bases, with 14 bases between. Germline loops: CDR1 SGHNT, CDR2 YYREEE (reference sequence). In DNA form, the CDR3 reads TGTGCCAGCAGGGCTGACAGACTTACTAACTATGGCTACACCTTC. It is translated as CASRADRLTNYGYTF.

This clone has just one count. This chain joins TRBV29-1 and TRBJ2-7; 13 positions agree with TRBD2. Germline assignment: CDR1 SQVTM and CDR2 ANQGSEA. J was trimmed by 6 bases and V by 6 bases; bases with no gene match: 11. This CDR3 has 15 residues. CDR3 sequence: CSVDAGTSGKGEQYF. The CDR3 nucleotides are TGCAGCGTAGATGCCGGGACTAGCGGGAAAGGCGAGCAGTACTTC.

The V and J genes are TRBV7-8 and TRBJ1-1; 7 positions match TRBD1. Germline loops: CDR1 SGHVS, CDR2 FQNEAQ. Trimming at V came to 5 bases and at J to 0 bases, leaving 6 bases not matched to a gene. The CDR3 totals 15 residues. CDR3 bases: TGTGCCAGCAGCGATAAGACAGGGTTGAACACTGAAGCTTTCTTT. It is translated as CASSDKTGLNTEAFF.

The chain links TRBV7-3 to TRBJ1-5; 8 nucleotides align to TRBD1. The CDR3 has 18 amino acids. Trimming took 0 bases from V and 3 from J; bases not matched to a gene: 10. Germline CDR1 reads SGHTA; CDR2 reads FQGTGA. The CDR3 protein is CASSLTWGKDRANQPQHF. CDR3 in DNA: TGTGCCAGCAGCTTAACTTGGGGGAAGGACAGGGCCAATCAGCCCCAGCATTTT.

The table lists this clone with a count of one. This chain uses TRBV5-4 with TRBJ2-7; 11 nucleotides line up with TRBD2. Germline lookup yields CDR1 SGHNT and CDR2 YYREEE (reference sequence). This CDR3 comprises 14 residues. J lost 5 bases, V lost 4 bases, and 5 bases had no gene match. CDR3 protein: CASSPSGRFNEQYF. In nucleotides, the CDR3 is TGTGCCAGCAGCCCTAGCGGGAGGTTTAACGAGCAGTACTTC.

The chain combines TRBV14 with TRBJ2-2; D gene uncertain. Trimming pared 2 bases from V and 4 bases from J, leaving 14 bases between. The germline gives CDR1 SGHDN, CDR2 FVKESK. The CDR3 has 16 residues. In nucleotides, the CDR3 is TGTGCCAGCAGCCAACTCCTCAAGCTAGGCACCGGGGAGCTGTTTTTT. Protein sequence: CASSQLLKLGTGELFF.

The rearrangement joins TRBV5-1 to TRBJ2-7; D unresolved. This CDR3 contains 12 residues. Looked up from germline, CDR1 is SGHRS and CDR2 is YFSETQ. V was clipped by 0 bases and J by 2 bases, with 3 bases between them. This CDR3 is CASSLDTYEQYF. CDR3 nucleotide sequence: TGCGCCAGCAGCTTGGACACCTACGAGCAGTACTTC.

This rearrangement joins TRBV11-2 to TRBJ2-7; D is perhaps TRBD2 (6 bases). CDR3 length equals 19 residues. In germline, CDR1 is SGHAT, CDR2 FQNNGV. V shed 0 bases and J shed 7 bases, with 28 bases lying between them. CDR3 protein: CASSLDPRLQKTGLGEQYF. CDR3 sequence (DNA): TGTGCCAGCAGCTTAGATCCCCGATTGCAGAAAACGGGACTGGGAGAGCAGTACTTC.

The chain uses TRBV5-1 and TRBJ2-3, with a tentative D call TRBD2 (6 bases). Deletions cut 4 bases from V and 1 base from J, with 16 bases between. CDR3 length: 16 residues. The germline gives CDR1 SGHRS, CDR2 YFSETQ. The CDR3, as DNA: TGCGCCAGCAGCACGGGTTCGGGAGCCGGCACAGATACGCAGTATTTT. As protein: CASSTGSGAGTDTQYF.

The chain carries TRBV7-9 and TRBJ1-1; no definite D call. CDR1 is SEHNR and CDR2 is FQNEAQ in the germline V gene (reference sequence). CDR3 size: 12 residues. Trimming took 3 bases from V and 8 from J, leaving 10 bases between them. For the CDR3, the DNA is TGTGCCAGCAGCTTCATAGTTTCGGAAGCTTTCTTT. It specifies CASSFIVSEAFF.

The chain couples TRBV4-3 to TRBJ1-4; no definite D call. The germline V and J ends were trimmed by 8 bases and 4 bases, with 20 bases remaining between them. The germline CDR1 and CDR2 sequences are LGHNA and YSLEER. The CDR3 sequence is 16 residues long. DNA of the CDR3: TGCGCCAGCGGGAAGACGGTGAACCGGGGTAATGAAAAACTGTTTTTT. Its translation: CASGKTVNRGNEKLFF.

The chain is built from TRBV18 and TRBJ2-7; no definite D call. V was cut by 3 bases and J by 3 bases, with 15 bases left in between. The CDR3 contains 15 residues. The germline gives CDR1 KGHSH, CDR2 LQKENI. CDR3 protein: CASSPNGAAGYEQYF. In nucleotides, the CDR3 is TGTGCCAGCTCACCTAACGGCGCGGCCGGCTACGAGCAGTACTTC.

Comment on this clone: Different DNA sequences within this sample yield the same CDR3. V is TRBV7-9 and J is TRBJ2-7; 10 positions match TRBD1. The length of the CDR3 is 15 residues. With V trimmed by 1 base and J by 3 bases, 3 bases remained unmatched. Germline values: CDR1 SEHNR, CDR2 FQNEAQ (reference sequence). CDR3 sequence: CASSLGGQGNYEQYF. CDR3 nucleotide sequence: TGTGCCAGCAGCTTAGGGGGACAGGGGAACTACGAGCAGTACTTC.

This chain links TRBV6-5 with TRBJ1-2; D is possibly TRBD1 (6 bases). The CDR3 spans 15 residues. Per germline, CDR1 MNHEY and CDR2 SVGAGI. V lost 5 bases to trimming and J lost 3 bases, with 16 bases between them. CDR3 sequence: CASSQPGGLDYGYTF. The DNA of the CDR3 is TGTGCCAGCAGTCAACCCGGGGGGCTCGACTATGGCTACACCTTC.

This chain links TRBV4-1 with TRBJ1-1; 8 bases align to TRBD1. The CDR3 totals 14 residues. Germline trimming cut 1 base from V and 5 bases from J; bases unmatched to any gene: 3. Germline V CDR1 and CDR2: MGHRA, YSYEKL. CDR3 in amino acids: CASSQGDRPTEAFF. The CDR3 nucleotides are TGCGCCAGCAGCCAAGGGGACAGGCCGACTGAAGCTTTCTTT.

The CDR3 bases are TGTGCCAGCAGTGAAGCGCCGGGACAGGAAACTCTATGGGGCTATGGCTACACCTTC. Amino acid sequence: CASSEAPGQETLWGYGYTF. This chain uses TRBV2 with TRBJ1-2; the match to TRBD1 covers 8 bases. Germline lookup yields CDR1 SNHLY and CDR2 FYNNEI. The CDR3 spans 19 residues. J lost 4 bases, V lost 0 bases, and 16 bases had no gene match.

CDR3 region: CASSLDREWKLFF. The CDR3 nucleotides read TGTGCCAGCAGCTTAGACCGGGAGTGGAAACTGTTTTTT. The rearrangement uses TRBV11-1 and TRBJ1-4, with D unclear. The CDR3 contains 13 residues. The V end was cut by 1 base, the J end by 11 bases, with 11 bases between. CDR1 and CDR2 (germline): SGHAT, FQDESV (reference sequence).

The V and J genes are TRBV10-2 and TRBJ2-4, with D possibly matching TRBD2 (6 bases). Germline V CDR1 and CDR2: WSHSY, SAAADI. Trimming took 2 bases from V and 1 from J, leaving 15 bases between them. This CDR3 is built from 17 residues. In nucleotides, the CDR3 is TGCGCCAGCAGTGAGGTGTTGGGGGGTCGGGCCAAAAACATTCAGTACTTC. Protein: CASSEVLGGRAKNIQYF.

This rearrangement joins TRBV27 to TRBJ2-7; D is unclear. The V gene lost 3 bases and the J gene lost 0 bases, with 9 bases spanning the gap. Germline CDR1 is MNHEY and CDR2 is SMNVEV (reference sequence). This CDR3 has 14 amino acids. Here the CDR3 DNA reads TGTGCCAGCAGTTTTCAGGTTAGCTCCTACGAGCAGTACTTC. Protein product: CASSFQVSSYEQYF.

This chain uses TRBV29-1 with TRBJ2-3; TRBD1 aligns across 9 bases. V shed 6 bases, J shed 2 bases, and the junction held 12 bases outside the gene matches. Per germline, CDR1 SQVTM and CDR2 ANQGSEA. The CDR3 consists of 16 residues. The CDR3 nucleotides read TGCAGCGTAGGACAGGGGTACGGGCTGGTCACAGATACGCAGTATTTT. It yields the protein CSVGQGYGLVTDTQYF.

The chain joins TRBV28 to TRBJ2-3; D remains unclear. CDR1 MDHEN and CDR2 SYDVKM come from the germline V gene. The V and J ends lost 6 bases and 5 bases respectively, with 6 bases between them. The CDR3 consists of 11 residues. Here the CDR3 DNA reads TGTGCCAGCAGCAAATTAGATACGCAGTATTTT. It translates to CASSKLDTQYF. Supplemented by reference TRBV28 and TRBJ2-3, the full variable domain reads DVKVTQSSRYLVKRTGEKVFLECVQDMDHENMFWYRQDPGLGLRLIYFSYDVKMKEKGDIPEGYSVSREKKERFSLILESASTNQTSMYLCASSKLDTQYFGPGTRLTVL.

DNA of the CDR3: TGTGCCAGCAGCCAAGAGGGACAAGCGAACACCGGGGAGCTGTTTTTT. Translating gives CASSQEGQANTGELFF. This sequence joins TRBV4-2 and TRBJ2-2; a weak D match, TRBD1 (6 bases). Germline loops: CDR1 LGHNA, CDR2 YNFKEQ. This CDR3 region has 16 residues. Trimming left V 0 bases short and J 0 bases short, with 8 bases between.

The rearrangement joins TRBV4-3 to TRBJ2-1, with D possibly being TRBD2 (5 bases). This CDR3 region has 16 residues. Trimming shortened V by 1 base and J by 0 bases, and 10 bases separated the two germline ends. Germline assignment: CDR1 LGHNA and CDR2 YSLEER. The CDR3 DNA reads TGCGCCAGCAGCCAAGGGGAGTCCCGCTCCTACAATGAGCAGTTCTTC. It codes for CASSQGESRSYNEQFF.